This entry describes one T cell receptor (delta chain). Its antigen target is currently unknown. A far bigger clonotype differs at one base, so this is likely a read error. The same CDR3 can be traced to other DNA sequences in this sample. CDR1 and CDR2, per the germline V gene, are GEAIGNYY and EKD. V has 0 bases trimmed and J has 3 bases trimmed; junction bases matching no gene number 24. Its CDR3 holds 22 amino acids, cysteine through phenylalanine. The read is trimmed to its CDR3 DNA, 66 bases read in frame from base 1. The record originates from a study of gamma-delta T cells after stem cell transplantation listed by TCRdb under 2016. The library was built by means of RT-PCR. The run used an Illumina MiSeq. With CATT, TCRdb called clones again from the public reads; duplicate DNA rows were later joined. The sample table records about 2,800 delta-chain clones; under 6.5% of these occur just once. The biggest ten clones account for over 9.5% of the sample.

Sequenced: gamma-delta T cells. The sequence joins TRDV2 to TRDJ1; TRDD3 agrees with 10 junctional bases. The sequence derives from a human donor. It is not recorded whose cells these are; they may come from a transplant donor. The CDR3 reads as follows: CACDTIQGGGYDWEVSADKLIF. The DNA is TGTGCCTGTGACACCATCCAAGGCGGGGGATACGATTGGGAAGTTTCTGCCGATAAACTCATCTTT.